Listed below are T cell receptor beta chains from one sample, sequenced in a study of T cell repertoires in cytomegalovirus infection. In TCRdb, the reads were re-called with MiXCR into one record per CDR3 protein. The profile shows more than 400,000 distinct CDR3 sequences, 26% of them singletons. Sequences were obtained from PBMCs. Every receptor here comes from a human donor in good health (CMV status not recorded). Some clones in this sample may be carry-over from other donors' samples. Each CDR3 is given with its conserved first and last residue. The D gene is left open where the match is weak. Not all rows give a size; the values are once, few, many and, for expanded clones, a class.

abundance | d_gene | j_gene | v_gene | CDR3aa | CDR3nt
- | - | TRBJ2-1 | TRBV14 | CASSQGPGGQLGYNEQFF | TGTGCCAGCAGCCAAGGTCCTGGCGGGCAGCTGGGATACAATGAGCAGTTCTTC
- | - | TRBJ2-7 | TRBV7-3 | CASSLNPGGLAEQYF | TGTGCCAGCAGCTTAAATCCCGGGGGGCTGGCCGAGCAGTACTTC
few | - | TRBJ2-5 | TRBV7-6 | CASSLEFGAETQYF | TGTGCCAGCAGCTTAGAGTTTGGGGCGGAGACCCAGTACTTC
few | TRBD2 | TRBJ2-1 | TRBV20-1 | CSAQTSGRSGEQFF | TGCAGTGCTCAGACTAGCGGGAGGTCCGGTGAGCAGTTCTTC
many | - | TRBJ2-3 | TRBV7-2 | CASSTKLVSGTQYF | TGTGCCAGCAGCACCAAACTAGTGAGTGGTACGCAGTATTTT
- | TRBD1 | TRBJ1-2 | TRBV14 | CASSQYIGQGYNNYGYTF | TGTGCCAGCAGCCAATACATTGGACAGGGATATAATAACTATGGCTACACCTTC
- | TRBD1 | TRBJ2-2 | TRBV12-3/TRBV12-4 | CTSRVTGGAGGELFF | TGTACCAGCAGGGTGACAGGGGGCGCCGGCGGGGAGCTGTTTTTT
- | TRBD1 | TRBJ1-2 | TRBV27 | CASRYTGGADGYTF | TGTGCCAGCAGGTATACAGGGGGCGCCGATGGCTACACCTTC
many | - | TRBJ2-5 | TRBV7-8 | CASDLGRNAGTQYF | TGTGCCAGCGACCTGGGACGGAATGCGGGGACCCAGTACTTC
- | - | TRBJ2-1 | TRBV11-2 | CASSLAPTTTYNEQFF | TGTGCCAGCAGCTTAGCCCCCACTACTACCTACAATGAGCAGTTCTTC
- | TRBD2 | TRBJ2-5 | TRBV12-3/TRBV12-4 | CASSPTSGSSETQYF | TGTGCCAGCAGTCCGACTAGCGGGAGTTCAGAGACCCAGTACTTC
- | - | TRBJ1-5 | TRBV28 | CASIAKGQPQHF | TGTGCCAGCATTGCAAAGGGTCAGCCCCAGCATTTT
- | TRBD2 | TRBJ2-3 | TRBV4-1 | CASSQGLAGVWGTDTQYF | TGCGCCAGCAGCCAAGGACTAGCGGGAGTTTGGGGCACAGATACGCAGTATTTT
- | - | TRBJ2-1 | TRBV4-3 | CASSQGGLNDEQFF | TGCGCCAGCAGCCAAGGAGGGCTCAACGATGAGCAGTTCTTC
- | - | TRBJ2-1 | TRBV6-5 | CASKDRDARSRGNEQFF | TGTGCCAGCAAAGACCGGGACGCACGCTCGAGGGGCAATGAGCAGTTCTTC
- | TRBD1 | TRBJ2-1 | TRBV7-3 | CASSATGGSYNEQFF | TGTGCCAGCAGCGCTACAGGGGGCTCCTACAATGAGCAGTTCTTC
many | - | TRBJ2-1 | TRBV7-8 | CASSSPLQLYEQFF | TGTGCCAGCAGCTCCCCTCTACAGCTCTATGAGCAGTTCTTC
- | TRBD2 | TRBJ2-3 | TRBV7-8 | CASSFRELAGGYTDTQYF | TGTGCCAGCAGCTTCCGGGAACTAGCGGGAGGATACACAGATACGCAGTATTTT
few | - | TRBJ2-1 | TRBV11-3 | CASSLGTGTRSYNEQFF | TGTGCCAGCAGCTTAGGTACCGGGACTCGCTCCTACAATGAGCAGTTCTTC
many | - | TRBJ1-5 | TRBV7-6 | CASSFIGGVGNQPQHF | TGTGCCAGCAGCTTCATTGGGGGCGTAGGCAATCAGCCCCAGCATTTT
- | - | TRBJ2-1 | TRBV10-3 | CAISESGTRWFF | TGTGCCATCAGTGAGTCGGGGACCCGTTGGTTCTTC
few | - | TRBJ1-1 | TRBV20-1 | CSAPQQRNTEAFF | TGCAGTGCCCCTCAACAACGGAACACTGAAGCTTTCTTT
- | TRBD1 | TRBJ2-1 | TRBV29-1 | CSVWTGGFNNEQFF | TGCAGCGTCTGGACAGGGGGCTTCAACAATGAGCAGTTCTTC
- | TRBD2 | TRBJ2-5 | TRBV19 | CASSKFGRLAELQSRSETQYF | TGTGCCAGTAGTAAATTCGGGAGACTAGCGGAGCTGCAAAGCAGGAGTGAGACCCAGTACTTC
many | TRBD2 | TRBJ2-3 | TRBV7-2 | CASSLLAGGRDTQYF | TGTGCCAGCAGCTTACTAGCGGGAGGGCGAGATACGCAGTATTTT
few | TRBD1 | TRBJ1-3 | TRBV11-2 | CASSPLSGGWDTIYF | TGTGCCAGCAGCCCCTTGTCAGGGGGCTGGGACACCATATATTTT